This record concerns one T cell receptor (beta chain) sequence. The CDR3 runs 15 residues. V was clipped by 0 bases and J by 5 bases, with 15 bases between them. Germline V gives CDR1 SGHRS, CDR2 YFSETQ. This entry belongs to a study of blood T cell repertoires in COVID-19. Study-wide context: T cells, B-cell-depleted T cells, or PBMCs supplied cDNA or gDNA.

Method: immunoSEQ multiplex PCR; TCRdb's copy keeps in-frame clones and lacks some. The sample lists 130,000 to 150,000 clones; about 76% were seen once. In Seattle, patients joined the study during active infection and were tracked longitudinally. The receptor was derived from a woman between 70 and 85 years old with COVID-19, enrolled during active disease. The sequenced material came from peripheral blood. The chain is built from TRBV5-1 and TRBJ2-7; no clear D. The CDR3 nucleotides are TGCGCCAGCAGCTTGGACAGTCCCGCTGGTAACGAGCAGTACTTC. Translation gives CASSLDSPAGNEQYF.